The following is a TCR beta chain sequence with its context. This CDR3 has 19 residues. V was clipped by 1 base and J by 0 bases, with 20 bases between them. Germline assignment: CDR1 SGHVS and CDR2 FNYEAQ. The data belong to a study of T cell repertoires in cytomegalovirus infection. TCRdb analysed the reads with MiXCR anew, one entry per CDR3 protein. The table shows about 740,000 distinct CDR3 sequences, with approximately 40% occurring only once. The sample taken for sequencing was PBMCs. The receptor was derived from a human donor in good health (CMV status not recorded). Some clones in this sample may be carry-over from other donors' samples. This sequence joins TRBV7-6 and TRBJ2-3, with D perhaps given as TRBD1 or TRBD2 (6 bases each). The CDR3: CASSLGGRGLLSSTDTQYF. The CDR3 region has the DNA TGTGCCAGCAGCTTAGGCGGCAGGGGACTTCTCTCTAGCACAGATACGCAGTATTTT.